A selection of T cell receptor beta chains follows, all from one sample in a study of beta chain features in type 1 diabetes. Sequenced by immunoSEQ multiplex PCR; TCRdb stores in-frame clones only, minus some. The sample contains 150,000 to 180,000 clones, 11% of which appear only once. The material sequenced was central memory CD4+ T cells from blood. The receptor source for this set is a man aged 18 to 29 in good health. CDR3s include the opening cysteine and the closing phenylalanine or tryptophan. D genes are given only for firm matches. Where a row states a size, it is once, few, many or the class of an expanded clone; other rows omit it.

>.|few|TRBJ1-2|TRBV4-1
CASSHVGAANYGYTF
TGCGCCAGCAGCCACGTGGGCGCGGCTAACTATGGCTACACCTTC
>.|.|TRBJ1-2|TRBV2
CASSEQGAGYTF
TGTGCCAGCAGTGAGCAGGGCGCAGGCTACACCTTC
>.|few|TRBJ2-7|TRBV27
CASTDRVSYEQYF
TGTGCCAGCACCGACAGAGTGTCCTACGAGCAGTACTTC
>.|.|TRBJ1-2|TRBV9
CASSGLNGYTF
TGTGCCAGCAGCGGACTCAATGGCTACACCTTC
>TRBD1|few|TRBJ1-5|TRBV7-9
CASRQGADQPQHF
TGTGCCAGCAGGCAGGGGGCAGACCAGCCCCAGCATTTT
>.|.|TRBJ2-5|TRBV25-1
CASRNWTTQETQYF
TGTGCCAGCAGGAATTGGACTACTCAAGAGACCCAGTACTTC
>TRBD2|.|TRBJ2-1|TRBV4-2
CASSPVGLAGGGYNEQFF
TGTGCCAGCAGCCCCGTGGGACTAGCGGGAGGCGGATACAATGAGCAGTTCTTC
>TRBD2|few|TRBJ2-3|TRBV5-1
CASSSGTRSTDTQYF
TGCGCCAGCAGTTCCGGGACTAGAAGCACAGATACGCAGTATTTT
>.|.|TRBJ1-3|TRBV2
CASSEAPSHTGNTIYF
TGTGCCAGCAGTGAAGCTCCGTCTCATACTGGAAACACCATATATTTT
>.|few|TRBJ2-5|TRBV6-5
CASSAIRKETQYF
TGTGCCAGCAGTGCGATACGAAAAGAGACCCAGTACTTC
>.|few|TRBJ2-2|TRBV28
CASSSHGKITGELFF
TGTGCCAGCAGTTCTCACGGTAAAATCACCGGGGAGCTGTTTTTT
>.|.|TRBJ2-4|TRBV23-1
CASSHRRGTNIQYF
TGCGCCAGCAGTCACCGGCGGGGCACGAACATTCAGTACTTC
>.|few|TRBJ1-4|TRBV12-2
CASRPRTDGGNEKLFF
TGTGCAAGTCGCCCCCGGACAGACGGCGGGAATGAAAAACTGTTTTTT
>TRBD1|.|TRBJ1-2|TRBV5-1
CASSRDRAGMNGYTF
TGCGCCAGCAGCCGGGACAGGGCGGGTATGAATGGCTACACCTTC
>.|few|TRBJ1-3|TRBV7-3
CASSLNTIYF
TGTGCCAGCAGCCTCAACACCATATATTTT
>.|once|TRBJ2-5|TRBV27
CASSSGQNQETQYF
TGTGCCAGCAGCTCCGGACAAAACCAAGAGACCCAGTACTTC
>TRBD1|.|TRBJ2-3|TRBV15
CATSKQGGDTQYF
TGTGCCACCAGCAAACAGGGGGGAGATACGCAGTATTTT
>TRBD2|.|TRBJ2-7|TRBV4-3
CASSQDRGDFYEQYF
TGCGCCAGCAGCCAAGACCGGGGGGACTTCTACGAGCAGTACTTC
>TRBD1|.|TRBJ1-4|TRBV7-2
CASAGQGYEKLFF
TGTGCCAGCGCGGGACAGGGATATGAAAAACTGTTTTTT
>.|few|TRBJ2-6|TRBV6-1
CASSEDRSGANVLTF
TGTGCCAGCAGTGAAGACCGCTCTGGGGCCAACGTCCTGACTTTC
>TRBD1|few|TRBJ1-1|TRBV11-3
CASSLSGGGNEAFF
TGTGCCAGCAGCTTATCAGGGGGAGGTAATGAAGCTTTCTTT
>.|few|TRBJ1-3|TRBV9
CASSPGTSGNTIYF
TGTGCCAGCAGCCCGGGGACATCTGGAAACACCATATATTTT
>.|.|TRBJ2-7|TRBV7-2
CASSMGRAYEQYF
TGTGCCAGCAGCATGGGACGTGCCTACGAGCAGTACTTC
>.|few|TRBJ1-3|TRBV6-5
CASGGSSGNTIYF
TGTGCCAGCGGAGGCAGCTCTGGAAACACCATATATTTT
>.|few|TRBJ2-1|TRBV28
CASTTWGSSYNEQFF
TGTGCCAGCACCACCTGGGGGAGCTCCTACAATGAGCAGTTCTTC
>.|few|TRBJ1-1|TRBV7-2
CASSSQGNTEAFF
TGTGCCAGCAGCTCCCAGGGGAACACTGAAGCTTTCTTT
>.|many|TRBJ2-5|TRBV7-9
CASGTRARETQYF
TGTGCCAGCGGCACGAGGGCTCGAGAGACCCAGTACTTC
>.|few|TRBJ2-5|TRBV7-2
CASSSVSRVEETQYF
TGTGCCAGCAGCTCCGTCAGTCGGGTCGAGGAGACCCAGTACTTC
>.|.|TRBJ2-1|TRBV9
CASSSPGVRRLNEQFF
TGTGCCAGCAGCTCTCCTGGGGTGCGGCGATTGAATGAGCAGTTCTTC
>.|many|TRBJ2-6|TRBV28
CASSEIWGANVLTF
TGTGCCAGCAGCGAAATCTGGGGGGCCAACGTCCTGACTTTC
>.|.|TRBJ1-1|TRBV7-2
CASSLFPETEAFF
TGTGCCAGCAGCTTATTCCCAGAGACTGAAGCTTTCTTT
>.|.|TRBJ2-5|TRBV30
CAWSPMNSQGETQYF
TGTGCCTGGAGTCCCATGAACTCTCAGGGAGAGACCCAGTACTTC
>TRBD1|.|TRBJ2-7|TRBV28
CASDSVGRAGRGREQYF
TGTGCCAGCGATTCGGTAGGAAGAGCGGGCAGGGGGCGCGAGCAGTACTTC
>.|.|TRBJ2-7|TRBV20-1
CSAESSYEQYF
TGCAGTGCTGAGAGCTCCTACGAGCAGTACTTC
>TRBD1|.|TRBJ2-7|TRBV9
CASSLGTGLSYEQYF
TGTGCCAGCAGCCTCGGGACAGGGCTCTCCTACGAGCAGTACTTC
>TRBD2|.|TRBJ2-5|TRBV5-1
CASSLRTGTSGGQETQYF
TGCGCCAGCAGCTTGAGAACCGGGACTAGCGGGGGACAAGAGACCCAGTACTTC
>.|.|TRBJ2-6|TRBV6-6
CASREGLETGANVLTF
TGTGCCAGCAGGGAGGGACTGGAGACTGGGGCCAACGTCCTGACTTTC
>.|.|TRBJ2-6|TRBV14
CASSPNTDSGANVLTF
TGTGCCAGCAGCCCCAACACGGACTCTGGGGCCAACGTCCTGACTTTC
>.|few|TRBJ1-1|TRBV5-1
CASSLQATGAEAFF
TGCGCCAGCAGCTTGCAGGCGACTGGCGCTGAAGCTTTCTTT
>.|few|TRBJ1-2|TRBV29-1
CSVGEGYGYTF
TGCAGCGTCGGGGAGGGCTATGGCTACACCTTC
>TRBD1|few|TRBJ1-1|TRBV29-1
CSSYTGGLNTEAFF
TGCAGCTCCTATACAGGGGGCCTGAACACTGAAGCTTTCTTT
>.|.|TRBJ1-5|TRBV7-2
CASSPLRSSNQPQHF
TGTGCCAGCAGCCCTCTAAGGAGTAGCAATCAGCCCCAGCATTTT
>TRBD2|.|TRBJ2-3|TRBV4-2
CASSQTSGFSTDTQYF
TGTGCCAGCAGCCAGACTAGCGGGTTCTCTACAGATACGCAGTATTTT
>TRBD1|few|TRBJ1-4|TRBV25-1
CASRDRANEKLFF
TGTGCCAGCAGAGACAGGGCTAATGAAAAACTGTTTTTT
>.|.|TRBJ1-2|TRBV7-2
CASSSRDGYGYTF
TGTGCCAGCAGCTCAAGGGACGGCTATGGCTACACCTTC